This T cell receptor beta chain was recorded in a study of shared clonotypes between healthy human individuals. Study at large: The plates for each donor numbered three CD4 naive, three CD4 memory, two CD8 naive and one CD8 memory.

Positive CCR7 selection of CD45RO-negative cells yielded the naive CD8 cells, and terminally differentiated effector memory CD45RA+ cells were excluded. Donors were healthy HIV-negative adults without recently reported acute infections or vaccinations. Assay: immunoSEQ multiplex PCR; the TCRdb copy retains only in-frame clones and omits some. The data show just over 2,000,000 clones, roughly 95% seen once. The V end lost 4 bases, the J end lost 5 bases, and 19 bases lay between the germline ends. The CDR3 spans 15 residues. The germline gives CDR1 SGHRS, CDR2 YFSETQ. The TCR was taken from a man between 18 and 35 years old in good health. This chain links TRBV5-1 with TRBJ2-7; D is uncertain. Material: naive CD8+ T cells sorted from blood. CDR3 protein: CASSVRHPGVDEQYF. DNA for the CDR3: TGCGCCAGCAGCGTACGACATCCTGGCGTGGACGAGCAGTACTTC.